A single sample is the source of the 21 T cell receptor beta chains below, sequenced in a study of Graves' ophthalmopathy and Graves' hyperthyroidism. Using RNA transcripts, the TCR beta CDR3 regions were amplified. The first-round RT-PCR employed HTBI primers together with the Qiagen OneStep RT-PCR kit. A multiplex PCR was then performed as the second round. TCRdb analysed the multiplex PCR reads with MiXCR anew, one entry per CDR3 protein. The sample yields some 250,000 distinct CDR3 sequences, around 45% seen once. Sequencing was performed on peripheral blood. The receptor set was obtained from an adult man with Graves' ophthalmopathy.

This chain connects TRBV7-9 to TRBJ1-4, with 10 bases identical to TRBD1. The ends lost 6 bases at V and 6 bases at J; junction bases unmatched: 4. From germline, CDR1 is SEHNR and CDR2 FQNEAQ (reference sequence). The CDR3 is made up of 14 amino acids. The CDR3 region has the DNA TGTGCCAGCAGATTGACAGGGGGCCATGAAAAACTGTTTTTT. Residues: CASRLTGGHEKLFF.

The J gene is TRBJ1-3, the V gene TRBV11-2; D is unresolved. Germline CDR1 SGHAT, CDR2 FQNNGV. This CDR3 has 12 amino acids. The V end lost 4 bases, the J end lost 4 bases, and 5 bases lay between the germline ends. The CDR3: CASSSWGNTIYF. In nucleotides, the CDR3 is TGTGCCAGCAGCTCCTGGGGAAACACCATATATTTT.

Comment on this clonotype: A read error is possible here, since a much larger clone lies one base away. The chain carries TRBV10-3 and TRBJ1-2; D remains ambiguous. Germline V CDR1 and CDR2: ENHRY, SYGVKD. Trimming pared 4 bases from V and 6 bases from J, leaving 12 bases between. This CDR3 region has 13 residues. CDR3 amino acids: CAISGSWLDGYTF. Written as DNA, the CDR3 is TGTGCCATCAGTGGGTCGTGGCTCGATGGCTACACCTTC.

The chain carries TRBV10-3 and TRBJ1-5, with D tentatively TRBD1 (6 bases). This CDR3 spans 13 amino acids. Trimming pared 6 bases from V and 6 bases from J, leaving 12 bases between. Germline V gene sequence: CDR1 ENHRY, CDR2 SYGVKD. This chain's CDR3 is CAIRPGAGQPQHF. CDR3 nucleotides: TGTGCCATCAGACCGGGGGCAGGTCAGCCCCAGCATTTT.

The chain recombines TRBV7-3 with TRBJ2-5; 11 bases align to TRBD1. The V and J ends lost 0 bases and 4 bases, in that order; junction bases with no gene match: 1. The length of the CDR3 is 15 residues. Germline-derived CDR1 and CDR2 are SGHTA and FQGTGA. Here the CDR3 reads CASSLTGQGVETQYF. The CDR3 bases are TGTGCCAGCAGCTTAACGGGACAGGGGGTAGAGACCCAGTACTTC.

The chain has TRBV28 and TRBJ2-7; no definite D call. Germline CDR1 is MDHEN and CDR2 is SYDVKM. Trimming took off 2 bases at V and 5 bases at J, with 7 bases between the two ends. CDR3 size: 12 residues. CDR3 sequence reads: CASSLSQNEQYF. In DNA, the CDR3 is TGTGCCAGCAGTTTAAGTCAGAACGAGCAGTACTTC.

The J gene is TRBJ1-4, the V gene TRBV9, with 12 positions matching TRBD1. The germline CDR1 and CDR2 sequences are SGDLS and YYNGEE. The trim removed 0 bases at V and 8 bases at J, leaving 5 bases unmatched. This CDR3 is built from 16 residues. CDR3 loop: CASSVAGTGGKEKLFF. The CDR3 DNA follows: TGTGCCAGCAGCGTAGCTGGGACAGGGGGCAAGGAAAAACTGTTTTTT.

To note about this clonotype: One end of the junction is discordant with germline, which a read error may explain. This rearrangement joins TRBV11-1 to TRBJ2-5; 7 bases map to TRBD2. The V gene's germline CDR1 is SGHAT and CDR2 FQDESV (reference sequence). The CDR3 totals 16 residues. The CDR3 loop is CASSLATGTTQGTQYF. CDR3 coding DNA: TGTGCCAGCAGCTTAGCCACCGGGACTACCCAAGGGACCCAGTACTTC.

This clonotype has more than one count but fewer than ten. The chain recombines TRBV10-3 with TRBJ1-1; 7 bases are a match to TRBD1. From germline, CDR1 is ENHRY and CDR2 SYGVKD. V shed 6 bases and J 7 bases; nucleotides not matched to a gene: 8. The length of the CDR3 is 13 residues. The CDR3 sequence: CAISPPGGGEAFF. The DNA of the CDR3 is TGTGCCATCAGCCCCCCAGGGGGGGGTGAAGCTTTCTTT.

This clonotype occurred a few times. The V call is TRBV10-3, the J call TRBJ1-5; perhaps TRBD1 as D (5 bases). Trimming stripped 2 bases from V and 3 bases from J, with 17 bases between. The CDR3 consists of 17 residues. Per the germline V gene, CDR1 is ENHRY and CDR2 is SYGVKD. CDR3 sequence reads: CAISEGRGVGLNQPQHF. The CDR3 coding sequence is TGTGCCATCAGTGAGGGTAGGGGTGTAGGTCTCAATCAGCCCCAGCATTTT.

A few counts support this clonotype. V gene TRBV7-8 combines with J gene TRBJ1-2; TRBD1 might be the D (6 bases). The length of the CDR3 is 13 residues. Germline CDR1 is SGHVS and CDR2 is FQNEAQ. V dropped 1 base and J dropped 8 bases, with 11 bases sitting between them. CDR3 region: CASSLGPTGGYTF. In DNA, the CDR3 is TGTGCCAGCAGCTTAGGCCCAACAGGGGGCTACACCTTC.

A single count supports this clonotype. A read error may be the cause here, since a much bigger clone is one base away. The gene calls are TRBV9 and TRBJ2-2; the D is unclear. The V end was cut by 0 bases, the J end by 6 bases, with 3 bases between. The length of the CDR3 is 12 residues. The germline V gene encodes CDR1 SGDLS and CDR2 YYNGEE. CDR3 nucleotides: TGTGCCAGCAGCGTAGGTCCCGGGGAGCTGTTTTTT. The encoded protein is CASSVGPGELFF.

CDR3 sequence: CASSKSTGGGEKLFF. As DNA, the CDR3 is TGTGCCAGCAGTAAATCGACAGGGGGCGGTGAAAAACTGTTTTTT. This chain connects TRBV2 to TRBJ1-4, with TRBD1 identical over 10 bases. The germline V gene has CDR1 SNHLY and CDR2 FYNNEI. J lost 7 bases, V lost 5 bases, and 7 bases had no gene match. This CDR3 is 15 amino acids long.

About this clonotype: Sequence at one end of the junction differs from germline and may be a read error. V and J are TRBV5-1 and TRBJ2-7; the D gene is possibly TRBD1 (5 bases). From germline, CDR1 is SGHRS and CDR2 YFSETQ. The length of the CDR3 is 16 residues. CDR3 amino acids: CASSHHPRVGSYEQYF. The DNA of the CDR3 is TGTGCCAGCAGCCATCACCCCAGGGTTGGCTCCTACGAGCAGTACTTC. The full variable domain, rest sourced from reference TRBV5-1 and TRBJ2-7, is KAGVTQTPRYLIKTRGQQVTLSCSPISGHRSVSWYQQTPGQGLQFLFEYFSETQRNKGNFPGRFSGRQFSNSRSEMNVSTLELGDSALYLCASSHHPRVGSYEQYFGPGTRLTVT.

This clonotype was observed a handful of times. The V gene is TRBV7-3, the J gene TRBJ2-2; 7 bases fit TRBD1. V trimming: 3 bases; J trimming: 5 bases; junction bases outside the gene matches: 3. Germline V gives CDR1 SGHTA, CDR2 FQGTGA. CDR3 length equals 14 residues. The DNA of the CDR3 is TGTGCCAGCAGCTTCGACAGGGTAACCGGGGAGCTGTTTTTT. It specifies CASSFDRVTGELFF. The full variable domain, with the rest looked up from reference TRBV7-3 and TRBJ2-2, is GAGVSQTPSNKVTEKGKYVELRCDPISGHTALYWYRQSLGQGPEFLIYFQGTGAADDSGLPNDRFFAVRPEGSVSTLKIQRTERGDSAVYLCASSFDRVTGELFFGEGSRLTVL.

V usage is TRBV2 and J usage is TRBJ2-7; D gene uncertain. The CDR3 is 14 residues long. Looked up from germline, CDR1 is SNHLY and CDR2 is FYNNEI. Trimming removed 8 bases at V and 4 bases at J, with 18 bases between. The CDR3 DNA reads TGTGCCAGCTTCCACGGGCAGACTCAATACGAGCAGTACTTC. This sequence encodes CASFHGQTQYEQYF.

This chain links TRBV7-3 with TRBJ2-3; 14 bases align to TRBD2. Losses at the gene ends were 1 base for V and 0 bases for J; bases not matched to a gene: 6. CDR1 SGHTA and CDR2 FQGTGA come from the germline V gene. The CDR3 length is 19 residues. This CDR3 reads CASSLIQGTSGGSTDTQYF. The CDR3 DNA sequence: TGTGCCAGCAGCTTAATACAAGGGACTAGCGGGGGAAGCACAGATACGCAGTATTTT.

The chain combines TRBV12-3 or TRBV12-4 with TRBJ1-2; D gene ambiguous. Trimming left V 6 bases short and J 11 bases short, with 19 bases between. This CDR3 spans 13 amino acids. DNA for the CDR3: TGTGCCAGCAGCCAAGATCGGACCCGGGCTTACACCTTC. Translating gives CASSQDRTRAYTF.

The chain links TRBV7-3 to TRBJ2-7; tentatively, D is TRBD2 (6 bases). Germline CDR1 and CDR2: SGHTA and FQGTGA. CDR3 length: 15 residues. V lost 4 bases to trimming and J lost 2 bases, with 15 bases between them. The CDR3: CASSSRVSGTYEQYF. The CDR3 region has the DNA TGTGCCAGCAGCTCCCGAGTTAGCGGAACCTACGAGCAGTACTTC.

The chain has TRBV12-3 or TRBV12-4 and TRBJ1-4, with a possible D match to TRBD1 (6 bases). CDR3 length: 14 amino acids. V was cut by 6 bases and J by 4 bases, with 12 bases left in between. Here the CDR3 DNA reads TGTGCCAGCAGACCGACAGGAAATAATGAAAAACTGTTTTTT. Translating it yields CASRPTGNNEKLFF.

This chain uses TRBV15 with TRBJ2-2; D gene ambiguous. CDR1 and CDR2 (germline): LNHNV, YYDKDF (reference sequence). With 0 bases removed from V and 8 bases from J, the gap between germline ends came to 7 bases. The CDR3 extends over 13 amino acids. CDR3 bases: TGTGCCACCAGCAGAGATACCAAGGGGGAGCTGTTTTTT. Translation gives CATSRDTKGELFF. Based on the CDR3 plus reference TRBV15 and TRBJ2-2, the full variable domain is DAMVIQNPRYQVTQFGKPVTLSCSQTLNHNVMYWYQQKSSQAPKLLFHYYDKDFNNEADTPDNFQSRRPNTSFCFLDIRSPGLGDTAMYLCATSRDTKGELFFGEGSRLTVL.